Listed below are T cell receptor beta chains from one sample, sequenced in a study of regulatory T cells in long-lasting Graves disease. From the multiplex PCR reads, TCRdb called clonotypes with MiXCR, one entry per CDR3 protein. The sample holds fewer than 550,000 distinct CDR3 sequences; about a fifth are singletons and the top ten take less than 9%. The sequences come from peripheral blood mononuclear cells (PBMCs), collected when the disease was refractory, from a patient treated with antithyroid drugs. These receptors all stem from a female donor with Graves disease. The CDR3 runs from the conserved cysteine through the conserved F or W. The order of the fields is CDR3 DNA, CDR3 protein, D gene, V gene, clone size, J gene. The D gene is left open where the match is weak. Size is omitted from some rows. Given values are once, few, many or a class for expanded clones.

DNA: TGTGCCAGCTCAAGTGGACAGGAGGAGTTTTTT
CDR3: CASSSGQEEFF
D: TRBD1
V: TRBV18
size: many
J: TRBJ1-4

DNA: TGCAGTGTACCCAGTTTTGCGGGAGGAGAGACCCAGTACTTC
CDR3: CSVPSFAGGETQYF
D: TRBD2
V: TRBV20-1
size: many
J: TRBJ2-5

DNA: TGTGCCAGCAGTGAAAGTGGGGACGAAAAACTGTTTTTT
CDR3: CASSESGDEKLFF
D: .
V: TRBV2
size: many
J: TRBJ1-4

DNA: TGTGCCAGCAGCTTACGGCAGGGAGTCCAAGAGACCCAGTACTTC
CDR3: CASSLRQGVQETQYF
D: .
V: TRBV7-9
size: many
J: TRBJ2-5

DNA: TGTGCCAGCAGCCAAGGCCACGGGGGCCGTTATGGCTACACCTTC
CDR3: CASSQGHGGRYGYTF
D: .
V: TRBV3-1
size: few
J: TRBJ1-2

DNA: TGTGCCAGCAGTTACTTTCGGGGGACGGGGCCGAACACTGAAGCTTTCTTT
CDR3: CASSYFRGTGPNTEAFF
D: .
V: TRBV6-5
size: .
J: TRBJ1-1

DNA: TGTGCCACCAGTGATGCACAAGAGACCCAGTACTTC
CDR3: CATSDAQETQYF
D: .
V: TRBV24-1
size: many
J: TRBJ2-5

DNA: TGTGCCAGCAGTTCGGCTGACAGGAGTTTCAATCAGCCCCAGCATTTT
CDR3: CASSSADRSFNQPQHF
D: .
V: TRBV6-5
size: .
J: TRBJ1-5

DNA: TGTGCCAGCAGCTTTGGGGGGCCCGCGTCCGGGGAGCTGTTTTTT
CDR3: CASSFGGPASGELFF
D: .
V: TRBV5-4
size: .
J: TRBJ2-2

DNA: TGTGCCAGTGGGAGACAGTCCTATGGCTACACCTTC
CDR3: CASGRQSYGYTF
D: .
V: TRBV19
size: .
J: TRBJ1-2

DNA: TGCGCCAGCAGCTTGACAGCTACCCAAGAAGAGACCCAGTACTTC
CDR3: CASSLTATQEETQYF
D: .
V: TRBV5-1
size: .
J: TRBJ2-5

DNA: TGTGCCAGCAGCCCCGGGACAGGGGGTAGTTCACCCCTCCACTTT
CDR3: CASSPGTGGSSPLHF
D: TRBD1
V: TRBV13
size: .
J: TRBJ1-6

DNA: TGTGCCAGCAGCTCCCTGGACGGAAATCAGCCCCAGCATTTT
CDR3: CASSSLDGNQPQHF
D: .
V: TRBV7-9
size: many
J: TRBJ1-5

DNA: TGTGCCAGCGCGGACACAATCTTTTCACCCCTCCACTTT
CDR3: CASADTIFSPLHF
D: .
V: TRBV6-1
size: few
J: TRBJ1-6

DNA: TGTGCCAGCAGCCAAGGAAAGGACGAGCAGTACTTC
CDR3: CASSQGKDEQYF
D: .
V: TRBV3-1
size: .
J: TRBJ2-7

DNA: TGCGCCAGCAGCCAAGCGATGGCAGGGGGAGGCTACGAGCAGTACTTC
CDR3: CASSQAMAGGGYEQYF
D: .
V: TRBV4-1
size: .
J: TRBJ2-7

DNA: TGTGCCAGCAGCAGAGGTGGGGACTTTCAGCCCCAGCATTTT
CDR3: CASSRGGDFQPQHF
D: .
V: TRBV28
size: few
J: TRBJ1-5

DNA: TGTGCCATCAGGCAGCAGGGGGTCTCCTACGAGCAGTACTTC
CDR3: CAIRQQGVSYEQYF
D: TRBD1
V: TRBV10-3
size: once
J: TRBJ2-7

DNA: TGCAGCGTTGAGGGTGAAAATGAAAAACTGTTTTTT
CDR3: CSVEGENEKLFF
D: .
V: TRBV29-1
size: many
J: TRBJ1-4

DNA: TGTGCCAGCACCCGACCATACTTGGGCAATCAGCCCCAGCATTTT
CDR3: CASTRPYLGNQPQHF
D: .
V: TRBV6-1
size: many
J: TRBJ1-5

DNA: TGTGCCAGCAGTGCGCGGGACCCCACAGATACGCAGTATTTT
CDR3: CASSARDPTDTQYF
D: .
V: TRBV2
size: few
J: TRBJ2-3

DNA: TGTGCCAGCAGCCCGGACAGGGGGATCTTTGAAGAAAAACTGTTTTTT
CDR3: CASSPDRGIFEEKLFF
D: TRBD1
V: TRBV7-8
size: many
J: TRBJ1-4

DNA: TGTGCCAGCAGCTTAGAAAGCGGAGGCTATGGCTACACCTTC
CDR3: CASSLESGGYGYTF
D: .
V: TRBV7-9
size: many
J: TRBJ1-2

DNA: TGTGCCAGCAGCTTAAGGGCCTACGAGACCAATTCACCCCTCCACTTT
CDR3: CASSLRAYETNSPLHF
D: .
V: TRBV11-2
size: many
J: TRBJ1-6